A single sample is the source of the 5 T cell receptor beta chains below, sequenced in a study of blood T cell repertoires in COVID-19. Here immunoSEQ multiplex PCR was the method, and the copy in TCRdb shows in-frame clones only, minus some. The sample holds about 280,000 clones, around nine tenths seen once. Source material: peripheral blood. The receptor source for this set is a middle-aged man with acute or convalescent COVID-19.

J is TRBJ2-1 and V is TRBV4-2; D is unclear. Germline V gene data show CDR1 as LGHNA and CDR2 as YNFKEQ. Trimming shortened V by 0 bases and J by 3 bases, and 9 bases separated the two germline ends. The CDR3 contains 15 residues. DNA for the CDR3: TGTGCCAGCAGCCAAGAACCAGGTGTCTACAATGAGCAGTTCTTC. This codes for CASSQEPGVYNEQFF.

The chain carries TRBV5-1 and TRBJ1-6, with TRBD1 identical over 8 bases. Germline-derived CDR1 and CDR2 are SGHRS and YFSETQ. V gave up 4 bases and J gave up 7 bases; unmatched junction bases: 7. There are 15 residues in the CDR3. The CDR3 bases are TGCGCCAGCAGCCAACCGGGACAGGCGAATTCACCCCTCCACTTT. This sequence encodes CASSQPGQANSPLHF.

V is TRBV11-2 and J is TRBJ2-1; 10 bases agree with TRBD2. V dropped 6 bases and J dropped 0; count of bases not matched to a gene: 5. The germline gives CDR1 SGHAT, CDR2 FQNNGV. The CDR3 totals 16 residues. CDR3 bases: TGTGCCAGCAGTACACTAGCGGGGCGCTCCTACAATGAGCAGTTCTTC. Translation: CASSTLAGRSYNEQFF.

This chain links TRBV19 with TRBJ1-2; no definite D call. V was trimmed by 6 bases and J by 8 bases, leaving 19 bases between them. CDR1 LNHDA and CDR2 SQIVND come from the germline V gene (reference sequence). CDR3 length equals 14 residues. CDR3 bases: TGTGCCAGTAGGTCCGGGGAAACTCCGTGGGGCTACACCTTC. Its translation is CASRSGETPWGYTF.

This sequence joins TRBV6-2 or TRBV6-3 and TRBJ2-7; maybe TRBD2 (5 bases). Deletions cut 0 bases from V and 0 bases from J, with 15 bases between. Germline loops: CDR1 MNHEY, CDR2 SVGEGT. The length of the CDR3 is 17 residues. The CDR3 here is CASSYSVRGKASYEQYF. CDR3 DNA: TGTGCCAGCAGTTACTCGGTACGAGGGAAGGCCTCCTACGAGCAGTACTTC.